The 6 T cell receptor beta chains presented below share a single source sample, sequenced in a study of identical twins. From the 5' RACE reads, TCRdb called clonotypes with MiXCR, one entry per CDR3 protein. The table records around 490,000 distinct CDR3 sequences, roughly 15% of them present only once. This same sample was also taken into another study, of yellow fever vaccine responses in identical twins.

Material for sequencing was CD4+ T cells sorted from blood. The receptors stem from a woman between 18 and 29 years old in good health.

The chain couples TRBV24-1 to TRBJ2-1; possible D gene TRBD1, 6 bases. The CDR3 runs to 12 residues. Trimming removed 1 base from V and 9 bases from J, with 6 bases in between. CDR1 is KGHDR, CDR2 SFDVKD, per germline. The CDR3 DNA reads TGTGCCACCAGTGATTTCAGGGGTGAGCAGTTCTTC. Its translation: CATSDFRGEQFF.

This clonotype was found a few times. This chain connects TRBV5-1 to TRBJ2-2, with TRBD1 matching 9 bases. CDR3 length: 17 residues. In germline, CDR1 is SGHRS, CDR2 YFSETQ. V lost 4 bases, J lost 0 bases, and 7 bases stayed unmatched. CDR3 sequence reads: CASSTGQGPTNTGELFF. CDR3 in DNA: TGCGCCAGCAGCACCGGACAGGGGCCAACGAACACCGGGGAGCTGTTTTTT. Filled out from reference TRBV5-1 and TRBJ2-2, the complete variable domain reads KAGVTQTPRYLIKTRGQQVTLSCSPISGHRSVSWYQQTPGQGLQFLFEYFSETQRNKGNFPGRFSGRQFSNSRSEMNVSTLELGDSALYLCASSTGQGPTNTGELFFGEGSRLTVL.

There are a few counts of this clonotype. The chain employs TRBV12-3 or TRBV12-4 and TRBJ2-1; 7 bases map to TRBD2. This CDR3 spans 15 amino acids. Germline trimming cut 5 bases from V and 4 bases from J; bases unmatched to any gene: 8. The CDR3 sequence: CASSTTSRRYNEQFF. DNA for the CDR3: TGTGCCAGCAGTACGACTAGCAGACGATACAATGAGCAGTTCTTC.

This chain joins TRBV20-1 and TRBJ2-7; 9 nucleotides agree with TRBD2. The CDR3 has 14 amino acids. The V and J ends lost 6 bases and 1 base, in that order; junction bases with no gene match: 7. Germline assignment: CDR1 DFQATT and CDR2 SNEGSKA (reference sequence). The DNA for the CDR3 is TGCAGTGCAAGCGGGGGGTCGGTTTCCTACGAGCAGTACGTC. Translation: CSASGGSVSYEQYV.

This chain links TRBV7-6 with TRBJ2-2; tentative D call: TRBD2 (5 bases). This CDR3 has 18 residues. Between the trimmed V and J ends, which lost 1 base and 4 bases, there was a span of 19 bases. Germline V gene sequence: CDR1 SGHVS, CDR2 FNYEAQ. In DNA, the CDR3 is TGTGCCAGCAGCTTAGGAAGGACGTCTGAGACTACCACCGGGGAGCTGTTTTTT. Translating gives CASSLGRTSETTTGELFF. Combining the CDR3 with reference TRBV7-6 and TRBJ2-2 gives the whole variable domain GAGVSQSPRYKVTKRGQDVALRCDPISGHVSLYWYRQALGQGPEFLTYFNYEAQQDKSGLPNDRFSAERPEGSISTLTIQRTEQRDSAMYRCASSLGRTSETTTGELFFGEGSRLTVL.

Ten or more counts support this clonotype. The gene calls are TRBV29-1 and TRBJ2-2; D may be TRBD2 (5 bases). V was pared by 4 bases and J by 8 bases, with 14 bases between. This CDR3 spans 13 amino acids. Germline V gene lookup returns CDR1 SQVTM and CDR2 ANQGSEA. This chain's CDR3 is CSVGEPLRGELFF. For the CDR3, the DNA is TGCAGCGTTGGGGAGCCACTTAGAGGGGAGCTGTTTTTT.